Following are 16 T cell receptor beta chains from one sample sequenced in a study of control samples from healthy donors and cancer patients. Sequencing was performed with immunoSEQ multiplex PCR; in TCRdb, only in-frame clones are kept and a portion is missing. Of about 150,000 clones listed, about 93% are singletons. What was sequenced was blood. These receptors were obtained from a man between 45 and 60 years old in good health.

This sequence joins TRBV5-5 and TRBJ1-6; D remains ambiguous. The CDR3 has 15 residues. Germline lookup yields CDR1 SGHKS and CDR2 YYEKEE (reference sequence). V lost 2 bases, J lost 5 bases, and 11 bases lay in between. The CDR3: CASSFLGSHNSPLHF. Written as DNA, the CDR3 is TGTGCCAGCAGCTTCCTGGGGTCCCATAATTCACCCCTCCACTTT.

This chain uses TRBV15 with TRBJ2-6; tentative D call: TRBD1 (5 bases). The CDR3 covers 15 residues. The ends were cut back, 1 base at V and 4 bases at J, with 8 bases in the middle. Looked up from germline, CDR1 is LNHNV and CDR2 is YYDKDF (reference sequence). CDR3 coding DNA: TGTGCCACCAGCAGAGGGGGCGTAGGGGCCAACGTCCTGACTTTC. Protein product: CATSRGGVGANVLTF.

The J gene is TRBJ1-4, the V gene TRBV4-2; no reliable D call. The germline CDR1 and CDR2 sequences are LGHNA and YNFKEQ. V was shortened by 4 bases and J by 5 bases, with 11 bases between the two germline ends. The length of the CDR3 is 14 residues. CDR3 DNA: TGTGCCAGCAGCCCTACAGCTATCAATGAAAAACTGTTTTTT. Its translation: CASSPTAINEKLFF.

This clone was counted a single time. The V gene is TRBV4-1, the J gene TRBJ1-2; 7 nucleotides line up with TRBD1. V was clipped by 0 bases and J by 6 bases; unmatched bases: 7. The CDR3 contains 15 residues. Germline-derived CDR1 and CDR2 are MGHRA and YSYEKL. Written as DNA, the CDR3 is TGCGCCAGCAGCCAAGATATAAAAGGGGGCCATGGCTACACCTTC. Translating it yields CASSQDIKGGHGYTF.

This chain links TRBV30 with TRBJ2-4; 9 bases match TRBD1. The germline V gene has CDR1 GTSNPN and CDR2 SVGIG (reference sequence). V trimming: 4 bases; J trimming: 9 bases; junction bases outside the gene matches: 7. The CDR3 runs 13 residues. This chain's CDR3 is CAWTTGTGLIQYF. CDR3 in DNA: TGTGCCTGGACCACCGGGACAGGGCTCATTCAGTACTTC.

Worth noting for this clone: The sample has other DNA sequences that encode this CDR3 too. In DNA form, the CDR3 reads TGCGCCAGCAGCTTGGGGCCAGGGAGCGGAAACACCATATATTTT. Its translation is CASSLGPGSGNTIYF. This sequence joins TRBV5-1 and TRBJ1-3; a possible D gene is TRBD1 (5 bases). Germline CDR1 is SGHRS and CDR2 is YFSETQ. Trimming cost V 0 bases and J 4 bases, with 11 bases left between them. This CDR3 has 15 residues. The full variable domain, rest sourced from reference TRBV5-1 and TRBJ1-3, is KAGVTQTPRYLIKTRGQQVTLSCSPISGHRSVSWYQQTPGQGLQFLFEYFSETQRNKGNFPGRFSGRQFSNSRSEMNVSTLELGDSALYLCASSLGPGSGNTIYFGEGSWLTVV.

This clone showed up just once. The chain links TRBV7-9 to TRBJ1-4, with TRBD1 identical over 11 bases. The germline V gene encodes CDR1 SEHNR and CDR2 FQNEAQ (reference sequence). This CDR3 is built from 16 residues. The V gene end was trimmed by 4 bases and the J gene end by 10 bases; junction bases not matched to a gene: 11. This chain's CDR3 is CASSYRRDRGAGKLFF. In DNA, the CDR3 is TGTGCCAGCAGCTACCGCCGGGACAGGGGGGCGGGAAAACTGTTTTTT.

This clone was observed a single time. V is TRBV19 and J is TRBJ1-4; TRBD1 matches at 9 bases. The CDR3 spans 15 residues. Germline V CDR1 and CDR2: LNHDA, SQIVND (reference sequence). Germline trimming cut 6 bases from V and 4 bases from J; bases unmatched to any gene: 6. The CDR3 region has the DNA TGTGCCAGTAGCTACCGGGACAGGGTTAATGAAAAACTGTTTTTT. This sequence encodes CASSYRDRVNEKLFF.

The rearrangement links TRBV5-1 to TRBJ1-1; TRBD1 matches at 9 bases. The CDR3 covers 14 residues. With V trimmed by 5 bases and J by 4 bases, 6 bases remained unmatched. The germline CDR1 and CDR2 sequences are SGHRS and YFSETQ. CDR3 in amino acids: CASRPTGGSTEAFF. CDR3 bases: TGCGCCAGCAGACCCACAGGGGGCAGCACTGAAGCTTTCTTT. Together with reference TRBV5-1 and TRBJ1-1, the CDR3 gives the full variable domain: KAGVTQTPRYLIKTRGQQVTLSCSPISGHRSVSWYQQTPGQGLQFLFEYFSETQRNKGNFPGRFSGRQFSNSRSEMNVSTLELGDSALYLCASRPTGGSTEAFFGQGTRLTVV.

The V gene is TRBV6-6, the J gene TRBJ2-5; no firm D call. The CDR3 runs 16 residues. The V end lost 0 bases, the J end lost 1 base, and 12 bases lay between the germline ends. Germline CDR1 and CDR2: MNHNY and SVGAGI (reference sequence). The CDR3 region has the DNA TGTGCCAGCAGTTACTCGAAAGGGAAAGTCCAAGAGACCCAGTACTTC. Amino acid sequence: CASSYSKGKVQETQYF.

The chain is built from TRBV28 and TRBJ2-7; 9 bases line up with TRBD1. Germline V gives CDR1 MDHEN, CDR2 SYDVKM. CDR3 length: 14 residues. J gave up 4 bases and V 5 bases, and 6 bases lay outside the gene matches. CDR3 amino acids: CASSTTGQGYEQYF. The CDR3 DNA sequence: TGTGCCAGCAGTACTACGGGACAGGGTTACGAGCAGTACTTC. Drawing the rest from reference TRBV28 and TRBJ2-7, the complete variable domain is DVKVTQSSRYLVKRTGEKVFLECVQDMDHENMFWYRQDPGLGLRLIYFSYDVKMKEKGDIPEGYSVSREKKERFSLILESASTNQTSMYLCASSTTGQGYEQYFGPGTRLTVT.

The chain carries TRBV11-2 and TRBJ2-7, with 13 positions matching TRBD2. V shed 5 bases and J 4 bases; nucleotides not matched to a gene: 5. CDR3 size: 15 residues. CDR1 is SGHAT, CDR2 FQNNGV, per germline. The CDR3 reads CASSRTSGSGYEQYF. DNA of the CDR3: TGTGCCAGCAGCCGGACTAGCGGGAGCGGATACGAGCAGTACTTC.

This chain joins TRBV19 and TRBJ1-2; D remains ambiguous. V lost 0 bases to trimming and J lost 8 bases, with 16 bases between them. This CDR3 region has 15 residues. CDR1 and CDR2 (germline): LNHDA, SQIVND (reference sequence). The CDR3 sequence: CASSIDLARSGGYTF. Here the CDR3 DNA reads TGTGCCAGTAGTATAGATCTTGCGAGGTCGGGCGGCTACACCTTC.

The chain combines TRBV5-4 with TRBJ2-5; TRBD2 matches 7 bases. The germline gives CDR1 SGHNT, CDR2 YYREEE (reference sequence). Unmatched junction bases numbered 7, after V lost 0 bases and J lost 5 bases. The CDR3 spans 15 residues. CDR3 sequence: CASSLVSSGGETQYF. Written as DNA, the CDR3 is TGTGCCAGCAGCTTGGTGTCTAGCGGAGGGGAGACCCAGTACTTC.

The chain couples TRBV3-1 (or the pseudogene TRBV3-2) to TRBJ2-3, with 8 bases lining up with TRBD2. With V trimmed by 6 bases and J by 0 bases, 5 bases remained unmatched. CDR3 length: 15 residues. Germline V gene data show CDR1 as LGHDT and CDR2 as YNNKEL (reference sequence). The CDR3 loop is CASRLAGISTDTQYF. The DNA for the CDR3 is TGTGCCAGCAGGTTAGCGGGGATTAGCACAGATACGCAGTATTTT.

The rearrangement links TRBV5-1 to TRBJ1-5; TRBD1 is a possible D gene (5 bases). Looked up from germline, CDR1 is SGHRS and CDR2 is YFSETQ. V was cut by 4 bases and J by 4 bases, with 15 bases left in between. This CDR3 comprises 15 residues. CDR3 nucleotide sequence: TGCGCCAGCAGCCTAACCGGGACCCAAAATCAGCCCCAGCATTTT. Protein product: CASSLTGTQNQPQHF.